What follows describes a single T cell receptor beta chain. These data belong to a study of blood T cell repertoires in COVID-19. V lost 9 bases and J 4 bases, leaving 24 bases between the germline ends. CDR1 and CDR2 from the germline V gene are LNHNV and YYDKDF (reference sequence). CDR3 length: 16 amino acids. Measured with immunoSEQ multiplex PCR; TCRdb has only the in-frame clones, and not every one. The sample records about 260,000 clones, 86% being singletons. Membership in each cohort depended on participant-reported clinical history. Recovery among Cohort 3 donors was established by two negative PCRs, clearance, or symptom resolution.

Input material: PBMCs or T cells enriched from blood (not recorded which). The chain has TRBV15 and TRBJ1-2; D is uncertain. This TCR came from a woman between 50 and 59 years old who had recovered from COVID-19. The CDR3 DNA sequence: TGTGCCACGAGATCTAAGGAGGACCCTCCTAGCTATGGCTACACCTTC. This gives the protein CATRSKEDPPSYGYTF.